The table lists the clone carrying this T cell receptor beta chain with a few counts. Its antigen is not identified. Germline CDR1 MRHNA, CDR2 SNTAGT. Trimming stripped 4 bases from V and 5 bases from J, with 11 bases between. This CDR3 has 13 amino acids. One entry per CDR3 protein, called by TCRdb with MiXCR from the reads. In the table there are about 130,000 distinct CDR3 sequences, 20% to 30% of which are singletons. The entry originates in a study of T cell repertoires in cytomegalovirus infection. Study-wide results and caveats: Across the ex vivo response, the dominant clonotypes were HLA-C-restricted CMV-specific TCR beta clonotypes. Pooled public TCR beta family frequency picked out CMV carriers with the relevant HLA.

The chain recombines TRBV6-4 with TRBJ2-5; D is unclear. The TCR sequence derives from a human donor in good health (CMV status not recorded). Some clones in this sample may be carry-over from other donors' samples. The sample consisted of PBMCs, sequenced either directly or after in vitro stimulation (not recorded which). CDR3 protein: CASSVKGRETQYF. The CDR3 DNA reads TGTGCCAGCAGTGTGAAGGGCCGGGAGACCCAGTACTTC.